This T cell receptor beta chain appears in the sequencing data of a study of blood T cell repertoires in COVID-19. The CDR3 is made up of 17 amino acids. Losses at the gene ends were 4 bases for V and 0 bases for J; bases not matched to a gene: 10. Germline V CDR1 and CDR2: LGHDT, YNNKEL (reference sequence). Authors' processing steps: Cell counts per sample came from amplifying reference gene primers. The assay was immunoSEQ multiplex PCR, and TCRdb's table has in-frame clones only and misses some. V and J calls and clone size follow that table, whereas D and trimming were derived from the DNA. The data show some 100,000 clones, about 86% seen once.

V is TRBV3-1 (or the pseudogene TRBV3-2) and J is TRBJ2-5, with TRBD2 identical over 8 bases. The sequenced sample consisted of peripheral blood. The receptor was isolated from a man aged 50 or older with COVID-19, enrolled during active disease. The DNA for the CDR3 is TGTGCCAGCAGCCTTTCTCGGTTACTAGCGGACCAAGAGACCCAGTACTTC. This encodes CASSLSRLLADQETQYF.